This T cell receptor (beta chain) was obtained from a study of OX40 agonist ivuxolimab in advanced cancers. TCRdb's copy holds only in-frame clones and misses some; the assay was immunoSEQ multiplex PCR. Found here are around 94,000 clones, more than 85% of them singletons; the top ten hold 3.4%. Germline assignment: CDR1 SGHTS and CDR2 YDEGEE. This CDR3 comprises 14 residues. V was pared by 4 bases and J by 5 bases, with 7 bases of the junction left unmatched. This sample comprised CD4+ or CD8+ T cells sorted from blood, obtained in a trial of the OX40 agonist ivuxolimab. The V gene is TRBV5-8, the J gene TRBJ1-1; 8 bases are shared with TRBD1. The sequence was obtained from an adult with an advanced solid tumor such as melanoma, head and neck, liver or kidney cancer. In DNA form, the CDR3 reads TGTGCCAGCAGCATAACGACAGGGGTGACTGAAGCTTTCTTT. It translates to CASSITTGVTEAFF.